The T cell receptor (beta chain) under discussion was sequenced for a study of prognosis after radiotherapy for stage I lung cancer. V lost 2 bases and J 5 bases, leaving 9 bases between the germline ends. Germline CDR1 is MNHEY and CDR2 is SVGEGT. The CDR3 is made up of 13 amino acids. This clonotype was seen repeatedly, ten times or more. From genomic DNA, two-round multiplex PCR was used to amplify TCR beta CDR3. Gene-specific TRBV and TRBJ primers were used in PCR round one. TCRdb redid the calling of the multiplex PCR reads with MiXCR, one entry per CDR3 protein. The profile shows over 11,000 distinct CDR3 sequences, 25% to 30% of them singletons.

This material consisted of PBMCs, taken before or after stereotactic body radiation therapy (not recorded which). The clonotype comes from a donor older than 45 with non-small cell lung cancer. This chain uses TRBV6-2 or TRBV6-3 with TRBJ1-1; TRBD1 is a possible D gene (6 bases). Here the CDR3 DNA reads TGTGCCAGCAGTTACGGGGGGCGGACTGAAGCTTTCTTT. This gives the protein CASSYGGRTEAFF.